The sequence of this T cell receptor beta chain was determined in a study of response to subunit inactivated influenza vaccine (dated 2018 in TCRdb). With regard to the full study: To follow how T cells responded to a trivalent subunit inactivated influenza vaccine, the researchers relied on deep quantitative profiling of the T cell receptor repertoire.

Overall results and qualifications from the work: It was suggested by the authors that each seasonal influenza vaccination may recruit only a limited number of new T cells.

Looking up the germline V gene yields CDR1 SGHRS and CDR2 YFSETQ. Spanning cysteine to phenylalanine, the CDR3 consists of 14 amino acids. The entry retains the CDR3 DNA only, 42 bases that are in frame from base 1. The library came from RT-PCR. The run used an Illumina HiSeq 2500. The public reads were reanalyzed by TCRdb: fastp trimming at Q25, MiXCR alignment, in-frame beta chains only. Every distinct CDR3 protein forms one entry, paired with its most common genes and DNA. Within this sample are roughly 790,000 distinct CDR3 sequences, with roughly 20% of them counted one time only. The ten largest clones add up to about 10% of the sample. This clonotype has at least ten counts. What this receptor recognizes is not known. The junction differs from germline at one of its ends, possibly a read error.

Recombination connected TRBV5-1 to TRBJ2-1; the D gene is perhaps TRBD1 or TRBD2, as each covers 5 bases. This specimen was PBMCs from blood, taken about 5 days after vaccination. This clonotype was obtained from a man between 50 and 59 years old who received an inactivated influenza vaccine. Donor details come from another sample of the same person, matched by shared clones. The CDR3 sequence is CASSPGTVYNEQFF. The DNA sequence is given as TGTGCCAGCAGCCCGGGGACGGTCTACAATGAGCAGTTCTTC.